The clone carrying this TCR beta chain has ten or more counts. Its antigen is currently unknown. The record originates from a study of regulatory T cells in long-lasting Graves disease. From germline, CDR1 is DFQATT and CDR2 SNEGSKA (reference sequence). This CDR3 contains 14 residues. Trimming at V came to 0 bases and at J to 4 bases, leaving 6 bases not matched to a gene. Indicated time point: persistent/refractory GD, antithyroid drugs over 5 years with positive TRAb. RNA extracted from PBMCs served as the sequencing template. Under American Thyroid Association guidelines, Graves' disease was diagnosed. Investigators prepared the TCR beta libraries by applying iRepertoire HTBI primers and Arm-PCR of CDR3 regions. TCRdb redid the calling of the multiplex PCR reads with MiXCR, one entry per CDR3 protein. The repertoire holds about 470,000 distinct CDR3 sequences, with under 25% as singletons. Whole-study findings and limits: The sample size was small, and this may have reduced accuracy. Tissue studied was limited to peripheral blood, excluding thyroid tissue.

Sequenced material: peripheral blood mononuclear cells (PBMCs), taken when the disease was refractory, from a patient treated with antithyroid drugs. The origin of this receptor is a female donor with Graves disease. The rearrangement joins TRBV20-1 to TRBJ2-7, with 7 bases fitting TRBD2. The DNA of the CDR3 is TGCAGTGCTAGAGATGGTCGCGGGAGATACGAGCAGTACTTC. As protein: CSARDGRGRYEQYF.